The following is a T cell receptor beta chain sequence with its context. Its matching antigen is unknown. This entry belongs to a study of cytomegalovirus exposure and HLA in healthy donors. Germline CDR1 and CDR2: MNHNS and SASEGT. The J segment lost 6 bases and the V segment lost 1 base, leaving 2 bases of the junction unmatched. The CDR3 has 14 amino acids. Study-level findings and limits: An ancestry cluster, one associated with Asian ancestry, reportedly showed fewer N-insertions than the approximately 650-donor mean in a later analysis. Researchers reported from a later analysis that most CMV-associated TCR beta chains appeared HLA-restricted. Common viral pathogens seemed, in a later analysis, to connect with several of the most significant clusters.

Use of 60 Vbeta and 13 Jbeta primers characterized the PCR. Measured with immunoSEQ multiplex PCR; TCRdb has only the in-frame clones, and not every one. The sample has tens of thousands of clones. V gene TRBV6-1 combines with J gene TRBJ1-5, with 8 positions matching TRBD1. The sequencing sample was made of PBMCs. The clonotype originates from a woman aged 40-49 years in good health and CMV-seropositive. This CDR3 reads CASSEGTGSQPQHF. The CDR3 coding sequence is TGTGCCAGCAGTGAAGGGACAGGGAGTCAGCCCCAGCATTTT.